The 27 T cell receptor beta chains listed next were all sequenced from one sample in a study of blood T cell repertoires in COVID-19. Sequenced by immunoSEQ multiplex PCR; TCRdb stores in-frame clones only, minus some. Found here are 150,000 or so clones, about 77% of them singletons; the top ten hold roughly 9%. The sample consisted of peripheral blood. These receptors were taken from a woman aged 50 to 60 with active or convalescent COVID-19.

The CDR3 bases are TGTGCCAGCAGTTATTCGGGACTAGCGGGTTCGGAGACCCAGTACTTC. Translation: CASSYSGLAGSETQYF. The V and J genes are TRBV6-5 and TRBJ2-5; 12 bases map to TRBD2. The junction had 7 bases not matched to a gene; V was cut back by 3 bases and J by 5 bases. The CDR3 runs 16 residues. Per germline, CDR1 MNHEY and CDR2 SVGAGI.

The chain carries TRBV5-1 and TRBJ2-1, with a tentative D call TRBD2 (7 bases). Trimming took 6 bases from V and 8 from J, leaving 12 bases between them. This CDR3 has 12 residues. The V gene's germline CDR1 is SGHRS and CDR2 YFSETQ. The CDR3 nucleotides read TGCGCCAGCAAGGGGGGGATCGATGAGCAGTTCTTC. Amino acid sequence: CASKGGIDEQFF.

The chain joins TRBV5-1 to TRBJ1-2, with a tentative D call TRBD1 (5 bases). The CDR3 contains 16 residues. The V and J ends lost 0 bases and 7 bases respectively, with 19 bases between them. Germline V CDR1 and CDR2: SGHRS, YFSETQ. The CDR3 DNA is TGCGCCAGCAGCTTGGACGACAGCTTATCCCTCGGTGGCTACACCTTC. It translates to CASSLDDSLSLGGYTF.

J is TRBJ2-7 and V is TRBV7-2; 7 bases align to TRBD1. V trimming: 3 bases; J trimming: 0 bases; junction bases outside the gene matches: 5. CDR1 is SGHTA and CDR2 is FQGNSA in the germline V gene. This CDR3 region has 15 residues. The CDR3 bases are TGTGCCAGCAGCTTCGACAGGGCTACCTCCTACGAGCAGTACTTC. Amino acid sequence: CASSFDRATSYEQYF.

In its sample, this clone was seen once. The V call is TRBV29-1, the J call TRBJ2-2, with no clear D. Germline CDR1 is SQVTM and CDR2 is ANQGSEA. The CDR3 loop spans 13 amino acids. The germline V and J ends were trimmed by 7 bases and 1 base, with 10 bases remaining between them. DNA of the CDR3: TGCAGCGCCCCCATGAGGAACACCGGGGAGCTGTTTTTT. This gives the protein CSAPMRNTGELFF.

This chain joins TRBV7-9 and TRBJ1-1, with D maybe TRBD1 (5 bases). Trimming took 4 bases from V and 9 from J, leaving 12 bases between them. The CDR3 is 12 residues long. The germline gives CDR1 SEHNR, CDR2 FQNEAQ (reference sequence). CDR3 amino acids: CASSWGQDQAFF. The DNA of the CDR3 is TGTGCCAGCAGCTGGGGCCAGGATCAAGCTTTCTTT.

This chain connects TRBV6-2 or TRBV6-3 to TRBJ2-5; no clear D gene. Trimming cost V 7 bases and J 10 bases, with 22 bases left between them. CDR3 length equals 14 residues. The V gene's germline CDR1 is MNHEY and CDR2 SVGEGT. CDR3 nucleotides: TGTGCCAGCAACCCCGGATCGGGTGGCTTAGGCCAGTACTTC. Protein: CASNPGSGGLGQYF.

This clone was picked up a small number of times. This same CDR3 is encoded by further DNA sequences in the sample. The chain recombines TRBV3-1 (or the pseudogene TRBV3-2) with TRBJ1-1; D gene uncertain. Trimming shortened V by 6 bases and J by 5 bases, and 7 bases separated the two germline ends. This CDR3 has 11 residues. CDR1 and CDR2 from the germline V gene are LGHDT and YNNKEL (reference sequence). CDR3 DNA sequence: TGTGCCAGCAGGGGAGGGACTGAAGCTTTCTTT. Amino acids: CASRGGTEAFF.

The chain's CDR3 is CASSLGLAGTFGELFF. CDR3 nucleotide sequence: TGTGCCAGCAGCCTGGGACTAGCGGGGACCTTCGGGGAGCTGTTTTTT. The chain joins TRBV3-1 (or the pseudogene TRBV3-2) to TRBJ2-2; TRBD2 matches 13 bases. This CDR3 spans 16 amino acids. J gave up 7 bases and V 4 bases, and 6 bases lay outside the gene matches. Germline loops: CDR1 LGHDT, CDR2 YNNKEL (reference sequence).

This clone is a singleton in its sample. This sequence joins TRBV7-2 and TRBJ2-7; 7 bases align to TRBD2. After removal of 3 bases from V and 6 bases from J, the junction contained 5 bases not matched to a gene. Germline CDR1 and CDR2: SGHTA and FQGNSA. There are 13 residues in the CDR3. The DNA of the CDR3 is TGTGCCAGCAGCTTTGGCGGGAGTAGCGAGCAGTACTTC. It translates to CASSFGGSSEQYF.

This clone was counted a single time. The rearrangement uses TRBV29-1 and TRBJ1-2, with 9 bases identical to TRBD1. Per germline, CDR1 SQVTM and CDR2 ANQGSEA. The CDR3 runs to 13 residues. The V segment lost 4 bases and the J segment 3 bases; nucleotides outside the gene matches: 3. The CDR3 nucleotides are TGCAGCGTTGGTACAGGGGGCGACTATGGCTACACCTTC. Residues: CSVGTGGDYGYTF.

On this clone itself: Other DNA variants within this sample encode the same CDR3. The V call is TRBV6-5, the J call TRBJ2-2; 7 positions match TRBD1. This CDR3 region has 14 residues. Per germline, CDR1 MNHEY and CDR2 SVGAGI. Germline trimming cut 7 bases from V and 1 base from J; bases unmatched to any gene: 3. This CDR3 reads CASTRTGNTGELFF. The CDR3 nucleotides are TGTGCCAGCACCCGGACAGGGAACACCGGGGAGCTGTTTTTT.

This rearrangement joins TRBV7-2 to TRBJ1-5, with D perhaps matching TRBD1 (5 bases). Deletions cut 5 bases from V and 2 bases from J, with 10 bases between. Germline V gene lookup returns CDR1 SGHTA and CDR2 FQGNSA. This CDR3 region has 14 residues. The CDR3 DNA is TGTGCCAGCAGCCCAACAGGAGGCAATCAGCCCCAGCATTTT. Translating gives CASSPTGGNQPQHF. The full variable domain, rest sourced from reference TRBV7-2 and TRBJ1-5, is GAGVSQSPSNKVTEKGKDVELRCDPISGHTALYWYRQSLGQGLEFLIYFQGNSAPDKSGLPSDRFSAERTGGSVSTLTIQRTQQEDSAVYLCASSPTGGNQPQHFGDGTRLSIL.

The chain couples TRBV30 to TRBJ2-1; D is perhaps TRBD1 (6 bases). Trimming took off 7 bases at V and 3 bases at J, with 19 bases between the two ends. The CDR3 is 15 residues long. The V gene's germline CDR1 is GTSNPN and CDR2 SVGIG (reference sequence). The CDR3, as DNA: TGTGCCTCCTCGGTGGGGGCGGGCATCTACAATGAGCAGTTCTTC. It is translated as CASSVGAGIYNEQFF.

The count of this clone is one. V gene TRBV19 combines with J gene TRBJ1-1; D remains ambiguous. The length of the CDR3 is 13 residues. CDR1 is LNHDA and CDR2 is SQIVND in the germline V gene (reference sequence). The V end was cut by 8 bases, the J end by 5 bases, with 15 bases between. CDR3 in DNA: TGTGCCAGTGGTTCCGGAGGACGGACTGAAGCTTTCTTT. This codes for CASGSGGRTEAFF.

The V gene is TRBV19, the J gene TRBJ1-5; D is ambiguous. Trimming pared 4 bases from V and 5 bases from J, leaving 9 bases between. CDR3 size: 13 residues. Germline values: CDR1 LNHDA, CDR2 SQIVND (reference sequence). The CDR3 protein is CASSTGSYQPQHF. The CDR3, as DNA: TGTGCCAGTAGTACGGGGAGTTATCAGCCCCAGCATTTT.

This clone was counted between two and nine times. The genes are TRBV19 and TRBJ2-1; 11 positions agree with TRBD2. The germline V gene has CDR1 LNHDA and CDR2 SQIVND (reference sequence). The length of the CDR3 is 15 residues. V lost 7 bases and J lost 3; bases outside the gene matches: 5. The CDR3 bases are TGTGCCAGTACCCCACTAGCGGGAGTCTACAATGAGCAGTTCTTC. This gives the protein CASTPLAGVYNEQFF. Supplemented by reference TRBV19 and TRBJ2-1, the full variable domain reads DGGITQSPKYLFRKEGQNVTLSCEQNLNHDAMYWYRQDPGQGLRLIYYSQIVNDFQKGDIAEGYSVSREKKESFPLTVTSAQKNPTAFYLCASTPLAGVYNEQFFGPGTRLTVL.

V usage is TRBV7-9 and J usage is TRBJ2-1; D may be TRBD2 (5 bases). The CDR3 has 12 residues. Trimming pared 6 bases from V and 5 bases from J, leaving 8 bases between. Looked up from germline, CDR1 is SEHNR and CDR2 is FQNEAQ (reference sequence). The CDR3: CASSSVNNEQFF. DNA for the CDR3: TGTGCCAGCAGTAGCGTAAACAATGAGCAGTTCTTC.

This sequence joins TRBV15 and TRBJ1-3; a possible D gene is TRBD1 (6 bases). Trimming removed 8 bases from V and 2 bases from J, with 13 bases in between. This CDR3 is built from 14 residues. Germline lookup yields CDR1 LNHNV and CDR2 YYDKDF (reference sequence). The CDR3 sequence is CATSSAGAGNTIYF. The CDR3 DNA is TGTGCCACCTCCTCGGCAGGGGCTGGAAACACCATATATTTT.

The chain is built from TRBV19 and TRBJ1-3; no firm D call. The CDR3 loop spans 16 amino acids. Germline V gene sequence: CDR1 LNHDA, CDR2 SQIVND (reference sequence). Trimming stripped 2 bases from V and 7 bases from J, with 18 bases between. CDR3 in amino acids: CASSIFVEISGNTIYF. CDR3 DNA: TGTGCCAGTAGTATATTTGTCGAGATCTCGGGTAACACCATATATTTT.

The sample holds a few counts of this clone. The CDR3 sequence is CAISAGDRDTEAFF. The CDR3, as DNA: TGTGCCATCAGTGCAGGGGATCGTGACACTGAAGCTTTCTTT. J is TRBJ1-1 and V is TRBV10-3; D might be TRBD1 (6 bases). Germline-derived CDR1 and CDR2 are ENHRY and SYGVKD. This CDR3 has 14 amino acids. The V end was cut by 4 bases, the J end by 3 bases, with 12 bases between.

The chain uses TRBV5-4 and TRBJ2-3; TRBD2 is a possible D gene (6 bases). Germline loops: CDR1 SGHNT, CDR2 YYREEE (reference sequence). This CDR3 has 16 residues. Between the trimmed V and J ends, which lost 0 bases and 1 base, there was a span of 12 bases. Here the CDR3 DNA reads TGTGCCAGCAGCTTGGCTGGGGGGAGAGGCACAGATACGCAGTATTTT. This gives the protein CASSLAGGRGTDTQYF.

The V call is TRBV6-1, the J call TRBJ2-5; D possibly corresponds to TRBD2 (7 bases). V was clipped by 2 bases and J by 5 bases, with 21 bases between them. The germline V gene encodes CDR1 MNHNS and CDR2 SASEGT. This CDR3 has 17 residues. CDR3 residues: CASSEPRGAGARETQYF. CDR3 DNA: TGTGCCAGCAGTGAACCCCGAGGGGCGGGGGCACGGGAGACCCAGTACTTC.

The gene calls are TRBV7-9 and TRBJ1-1, with TRBD1 identical over 9 bases. Germline assignment: CDR1 SEHNR and CDR2 FQNEAQ (reference sequence). The CDR3 is made up of 15 amino acids. V was clipped by 5 bases and J by 1 base; unmatched bases: 5. The chain's CDR3 is CASSPRTGENTEAFF. DNA of the CDR3: TGTGCCAGCAGCCCGCGGACAGGGGAGAACACTGAAGCTTTCTTT.

V gene TRBV27 combines with J gene TRBJ2-3; a possible D gene is TRBD2 (6 bases). V lost 1 base and J 0 bases, leaving 14 bases between the germline ends. The CDR3 length is 17 residues. Germline lookup yields CDR1 MNHEY and CDR2 SMNVEV (reference sequence). The CDR3 region has the DNA TGTGCCAGCAGTTTATGGGACCAGGGAGGCAGCACAGATACGCAGTATTTT. Amino acid sequence: CASSLWDQGGSTDTQYF.

In its sample, this clone was seen many times. The chain couples TRBV5-1 to TRBJ1-4; 7 nucleotides align to TRBD1. Germline CDR1 is SGHRS and CDR2 is YFSETQ. V was pared by 3 bases and J by 7 bases, with 9 bases of the junction left unmatched. CDR3 length: 15 amino acids. CDR3 loop: CASSSQGSLGEKLFF. The CDR3 DNA is TGCGCCAGCAGCTCACAGGGGTCCCTGGGTGAAAAACTGTTTTTT.

The rearrangement links TRBV10-3 to TRBJ1-4, with 8 bases matching TRBD1. Germline assignment: CDR1 ENHRY and CDR2 SYGVKD. The CDR3 covers 16 residues. V lost 0 bases and J lost 8; bases outside the gene matches: 8. The CDR3 reads CAISESGGQGREKLFF. The CDR3 nucleotides are TGTGCCATCAGTGAGTCCGGCGGACAGGGTCGCGAAAAACTGTTTTTT.